The 27 T cell receptor beta chains in this list originate from one sample, sequenced in a study of control samples from healthy donors and cancer patients. Using immunoSEQ multiplex PCR, the repertoire was profiled, and TCRdb retains in-frame clones only, with some absent. This table has around 130,000 clones, approximately 91% appearing once. Sequenced: blood. The origin of the receptors is a man aged 45 to 65 in good health.

This clone was counted only a few times. A read error may produce the germline difference seen at one junction end. The CDR3 region is CASREDPNSNQPQHF. The CDR3 region has the DNA TGTGCCAGCAGAGAAGACCCAAATAGCAATCAGCCCCAGCATTTT. This chain links TRBV6-1 with TRBJ1-5; no definite D call. In germline, CDR1 is MNHNS, CDR2 SASEGT. The CDR3 contains 15 residues.

The chain couples TRBV5-1 to TRBJ2-7; no definite D call. Germline V gene sequence: CDR1 SGHRS, CDR2 YFSETQ. The germline V and J ends were trimmed by 8 bases and 1 base, with 13 bases remaining between them. The CDR3 length is 13 residues. The CDR3 is CASANSVSYEQYF. In DNA form, the CDR3 reads TGCGCCAGTGCGAACAGCGTTTCCTACGAGCAGTACTTC.

This clone was counted a single time. The gene calls are TRBV2 and TRBJ1-2; D is undetermined. Trimming removed 5 bases at V and 0 bases at J, with 10 bases between. Germline V CDR1 and CDR2: SNHLY, FYNNEI. The CDR3 contains 14 residues. The CDR3, as DNA: TGTGCCAGCAGTAGAGGAATTTCTAACTATGGCTACACCTTC. As protein: CASSRGISNYGYTF.

The chain combines TRBV6-5 with TRBJ2-5; 8 nucleotides agree with TRBD1. Looked up from germline, CDR1 is MNHEY and CDR2 is SVGAGI. The CDR3 sequence is 14 residues long. The V gene end was trimmed by 7 bases and the J gene end by 4 bases; junction bases not matched to a gene: 8. CDR3 sequence (DNA): TGTGCCAGCACCAGGGGACAGGAGAGAGAGACCCAGTACTTC. It specifies CASTRGQERETQYF.

The genes are TRBV6-6 and TRBJ1-5; no clear D gene. Between the trimmed V and J ends, which lost 3 bases and 3 bases, there was a span of 12 bases. Germline V lookup: CDR1 MNHNY, CDR2 SVGAGI (reference sequence). The CDR3 sequence is 15 residues long. This CDR3 is CASSYQTPANQPQHF. CDR3 sequence (DNA): TGTGCCAGCAGTTATCAGACCCCAGCCAATCAGCCCCAGCATTTT.

This chain connects TRBV18 to TRBJ2-1; no reliable D call. Trimming shortened V by 4 bases and J by 1 base, and 8 bases separated the two germline ends. The germline CDR1 and CDR2 sequences are KGHSH and LQKENI. This CDR3 is built from 14 residues. Written as DNA, the CDR3 is TGTGCCAGCTCACAGTTGTTGTCCTACAATGAGCAGTTCTTC. Its translation is CASSQLLSYNEQFF.

V and J are TRBV19 and TRBJ1-1; TRBD1 aligns across 7 bases. With 3 bases clipped from V and 4 bases from J, the junction kept 14 bases outside the gene matches. There are 17 residues in the CDR3. The germline gives CDR1 LNHDA, CDR2 SQIVND (reference sequence). CDR3 nucleotides: TGTGCCAGTAGTATTAACAGGGGCTTCATCGAAGCCACTGAAGCTTTCTTT. This translates into CASSINRGFIEATEAFF.

For the CDR3, the DNA is TGTGCCAGCTCACCACCGATCCCGGACAGGGGCGAGCAGTACTTC. Amino acids: CASSPPIPDRGEQYF. The V gene is TRBV18, the J gene TRBJ2-7; 9 nucleotides align to TRBD1. Germline V gene lookup returns CDR1 KGHSH and CDR2 LQKENI. This CDR3 is 15 amino acids long. Unmatched junction bases numbered 6, after V lost 0 bases and J lost 6 bases.

The chain combines TRBV2 with TRBJ1-6, with TRBD1 as a possible D gene (5 bases). This CDR3 is 16 amino acids long. The V end lost 6 bases, the J end lost 8 bases, and 20 bases lay between the germline ends. Germline V CDR1 and CDR2: SNHLY, FYNNEI. CDR3 region: CASRPTKTLGDSPLHF. In DNA, the CDR3 is TGTGCCAGCAGGCCGACCAAAACTCTGGGGGATTCACCCCTCCACTTT.

The chain has TRBV12-5 and TRBJ2-1; no firm D call. Germline CDR1 and CDR2: LGHNT and FRNRAP. The V end lost 1 base, the J end lost 10 bases, and 11 bases lay between the germline ends. CDR3 length equals 13 residues. CDR3 loop: CASGLGGIGEQFF. The CDR3 DNA follows: TGTGCTAGTGGTTTGGGGGGAATCGGCGAGCAGTTCTTC.

The gene calls are TRBV2 and TRBJ1-1; D is undetermined. The CDR3 covers 11 residues. V was clipped by 8 bases and J by 4 bases, with 8 bases between them. CDR1 is SNHLY and CDR2 is FYNNEI in the germline V gene. The CDR3 nucleotides are TGTGCCAGCTTACTGAGCACTGAAGCTTTCTTT. Residues: CASLLSTEAFF.

The V and J genes are TRBV5-1 and TRBJ1-2, with 7 bases aligning to TRBD1. The CDR3 consists of 13 residues. J was trimmed by 7 bases and V by 0 bases; bases with no gene match: 3. Germline lookup yields CDR1 SGHRS and CDR2 YFSETQ. The CDR3 region has the DNA TGCGCCAGCAGCTTGGCAGGGGGGAGTGGCTACACCTTC. Translated: CASSLAGGSGYTF.

This chain uses TRBV21-1 with TRBJ2-6; the listed D gene, TRBD1, was not tested against the DNA. TRBV21-1 is recorded as a pseudogene. This CDR3 is 18 amino acids long. CDR3 in DNA: TGTGCCAGCAGCAATAAAAGGGGAACGAGCTCTGGGGCCAACGTCCTGACTTTC. This sequence encodes CASSNKRGTSSGANVLTF.

The chain has TRBV28 and TRBJ2-5; D is possibly TRBD2 (6 bases). V lost 6 bases to trimming and J lost 4 bases, with 18 bases between them. The germline CDR1 and CDR2 sequences are MDHEN and SYDVKM. The CDR3 runs 15 residues. CDR3 residues: CASSPSGGVGETQYF. The CDR3 DNA reads as TGTGCCAGCAGCCCATCGGGCGGGGTAGGAGAGACCCAGTACTTC.

The chain combines TRBV11-3 with TRBJ2-2; D is uncertain. Germline CDR1 is SGHNT and CDR2 is YENEEA. The CDR3 is made up of 15 amino acids. V gave up 5 bases and J gave up 0 bases, with 10 bases separating them. The CDR3 DNA follows: TGTGCCAGCAGCCCCCTTAGGGCGAACACCGGGGAGCTGTTTTTT. Translation: CASSPLRANTGELFF.

The chain employs TRBV7-9 and TRBJ1-1; D uncertain. CDR3 length: 11 amino acids. V was shortened by 1 base and J by 6 bases, with 3 bases between the two germline ends. CDR1 SEHNR and CDR2 FQNEAQ come from the germline V gene (reference sequence). This CDR3 is CASSLVAEAFF. The DNA of the CDR3 is TGTGCCAGCAGCTTAGTGGCTGAAGCTTTCTTT.

The chain joins TRBV30 to TRBJ1-6; 9 positions match TRBD1. From germline, CDR1 is GTSNPN and CDR2 SVGIG (reference sequence). The J segment lost 7 bases and the V segment lost 1 base, leaving 2 bases of the junction unmatched. The CDR3 loop spans 14 amino acids. DNA for the CDR3: TGTGCCTGGAGTGCGGACAGGGGAAATTCACCCCTCCACTTT. Protein product: CAWSADRGNSPLHF.

V gene TRBV7-3 combines with J gene TRBJ1-1; D is unresolved. The V end was cut by 0 bases, the J end by 6 bases, with 14 bases between. This CDR3 region has 15 residues. CDR1 is SGHTA, CDR2 FQGTGA, per germline. CDR3 coding DNA: TGTGCCAGCAGCTTAACCGGATCAAGAGGCGCTGAAGCTTTCTTT. It translates to CASSLTGSRGAEAFF. The full variable domain, its missing parts supplied by reference TRBV7-3 and TRBJ1-1, is GAGVSQTPSNKVTEKGKYVELRCDPISGHTALYWYRQSLGQGPEFLIYFQGTGAADDSGLPNDRFFAVRPEGSVSTLKIQRTERGDSAVYLCASSLTGSRGAEAFFGQGTRLTVV.

The rearrangement joins TRBV7-9 to TRBJ2-3, with 12 bases that match TRBD2. Germline-derived CDR1 and CDR2 are SEHNR and FQNEAQ (reference sequence). The CDR3 extends over 17 amino acids. The V and J ends lost 5 bases and 2 bases, in that order; junction bases with no gene match: 8. Here the CDR3 reads CASSARLAGETTDTQYF. CDR3 coding DNA: TGTGCCAGCAGCGCCCGACTAGCGGGGGAGACCACAGATACGCAGTATTTT.

V gene TRBV15 combines with J gene TRBJ1-2; no reliable D call. V was shortened by 1 base and J by 2 bases, with 8 bases between the two germline ends. CDR1 and CDR2 from the germline V gene are LNHNV and YYDKDF (reference sequence). CDR3 size: 14 residues. CDR3 in amino acids: CATSRVTMNYGYTF. The CDR3 DNA reads TGTGCCACCAGCAGAGTAACTATGAACTATGGCTACACCTTC.

This rearrangement joins TRBV6-5 to TRBJ1-5; D is uncertain. The CDR3 runs 11 residues. V lost 6 bases and J 3 bases, leaving 3 bases between the germline ends. Germline V CDR1 and CDR2: MNHEY, SVGAGI. The CDR3 DNA follows: TGTGCCAGCAGGACCAATCAGCCCCAGCATTTT. Its translation is CASRTNQPQHF.

The chain is built from TRBV15 and TRBJ2-3, with TRBD2 identical over 8 bases. Germline CDR1 LNHNV, CDR2 YYDKDF (reference sequence). Losses at the gene ends were 4 bases for V and 2 bases for J; bases not matched to a gene: 8. This CDR3 comprises 16 residues. DNA for the CDR3: TGTGCCACCAGCACCGATCCGGGACTAGACACAGATACGCAGTATTTT. It yields the protein CATSTDPGLDTDTQYF.

Here the CDR3 DNA reads TGTGCCACCCGCCCCCCGCAGGCTGCTAACTATGGCTACACCTTC. Protein sequence: CATRPPQAANYGYTF. The chain recombines TRBV19 with TRBJ1-2; D is unresolved. Deletions cut 10 bases from V and 0 bases from J, with 18 bases between. The CDR3 consists of 15 residues. Germline V CDR1 and CDR2: LNHDA, SQIVND (reference sequence).

The sample holds a few counts of this clone. The chain is built from TRBV24-1 and TRBJ2-5; 7 bases are shared with TRBD1. The ends lost 5 bases at V and 4 bases at J; junction bases unmatched: 18. This CDR3 has 18 amino acids. Germline values: CDR1 KGHDR, CDR2 SFDVKD. As DNA, the CDR3 is TGTGCCACCAGTGCCTTGGGGACGGGACAGACGGTTGGAGAGACCCAGTACTTC. It yields the protein CATSALGTGQTVGETQYF.

A single count supports this clone. The chain has TRBV25-1 and TRBJ2-5; D is uncertain. CDR3 length: 12 amino acids. The V and J ends lost 3 bases and 5 bases respectively, with 7 bases between them. Germline assignment: CDR1 MGHDK and CDR2 SYGVNS. The CDR3 bases are TGTGCCAGCAGTGAGTTCGAGGAGACCCAGTACTTC. Translation gives CASSEFEETQYF.

This chain links TRBV23-1 with TRBJ1-1, with D perhaps matching TRBD1 (5 bases). TRBV23-1 is an ORF; its function is uncertain. V was shortened by 0 bases and J by 2 bases, with 13 bases between the two germline ends. The CDR3 totals 16 residues. The CDR3 DNA reads as TGCGCCAGCAGTCAATCGAAGGGACCTCGAAACACTGAAGCTTTCTTT. Translation: CASSQSKGPRNTEAFF.

The chain combines TRBV2 with TRBJ2-1; D is uncertain. Germline V gene data show CDR1 as SNHLY and CDR2 as FYNNEI. Trimming shortened V by 1 base and J by 6 bases, and 10 bases separated the two germline ends. The CDR3 extends over 14 amino acids. The CDR3 reads CASSEEVSPNEQFF. Here the CDR3 DNA reads TGTGCCAGCAGTGAAGAGGTTAGCCCCAATGAGCAGTTCTTC.